The table lists the clone carrying this TCR beta chain with many counts. Its antigen is unknown. One entry per CDR3 protein, called by TCRdb with MiXCR from the 5' RACE reads. Counted here are around 220,000 distinct CDR3 sequences, roughly a tenth occurring once; the ten biggest clones make up over 20%. Looked up from germline, CDR1 is DFQATT and CDR2 is SNEGSKA (reference sequence). Trimming removed 6 bases at V and 1 base at J, with 9 bases between. This CDR3 spans 13 amino acids. The data were obtained in a study of CD8 T cells in ankylosing spondylitis. Overall study findings and caveats: A motif of under ten highly homologous TCR beta variants was seen as apparently characteristic of ankylosing spondylitis blood.

This TCR was recovered from a male donor with ankylosing spondylitis or in good health (not recorded which). Material: blood, either unsorted or a sorted T cell fraction (not recorded which). The rearrangement links TRBV20-1 to TRBJ2-2; D possibly corresponds to TRBD1 (6 bases). In DNA, the CDR3 is TGCAGTGCCGCAGGGGAGAACACCGGGGAGCTGTTTTTT. Translation: CSAAGENTGELFF.